This TCR beta chain came from a study of blood T cell repertoires in COVID-19. At the level of the study: PBMCs, B-cell-depleted T cells, or T cells provided the cDNA or gDNA that made up the material.

This clone was seen repeatedly, ten times or more. Per the study methods: Amplifying reference gene primers gave estimates of nucleated cell counts. Sequencing was performed with immunoSEQ multiplex PCR; in TCRdb, only in-frame clones are kept and a portion is missing. From that table come the V and J calls and clone size; the DNA was used to work out D and trimming. Of approximately 150,000 clones in the sample, 80% to 85% were seen once. The Seattle site enrolled patients during active infection and followed them longitudinally. V was cut by 4 bases and J by 4 bases, with 17 bases left in between. The CDR3 sequence is 15 residues long. Germline-derived CDR1 and CDR2 are MNHEY and SMNVEV (reference sequence).

This TCR was recovered from a man aged 30 to 45 with COVID-19, enrolled during active disease. Sequencing was performed on peripheral blood. V gene TRBV27 combines with J gene TRBJ2-7; maybe TRBD1 (8 bases). The CDR3 DNA reads TGTGCCAGCAGTTGGGAACAGGGGGGGGTTTACGAGCAGTACTTC. Amino acids: CASSWEQGGVYEQYF.